The next 19 T cell receptor beta chains were all read from a single sample in a study of blood T cells in healthy people across ages. The use of a sample-barcoded 5' primer and a J-beta primer mix characterized a second PCR of roughly 7 to 11 cycles. From the 5' RACE reads, TCRdb called clonotypes with MiXCR, one entry per CDR3 protein. The table shows around 2 million distinct CDR3 sequences, with approximately 40% occurring only once. The specimen sequenced was blood. The receptors were sampled from a human donor in good health.

The gene calls are TRBV7-9 and TRBJ2-1; D unclear. Deletions cut 7 bases from V and 12 bases from J, with 22 bases between. This CDR3 contains 14 residues. CDR1 and CDR2 (germline): SEHNR, FQNEAQ (reference sequence). The CDR3 DNA follows: TGTGCCAGCACCCTCGTCCCCACCCGAGATGCGCAGTTCTTC. Translating it yields CASTLVPTRDAQFF. Supplemented by reference TRBV7-9 and TRBJ2-1, the full variable domain reads DTGVSQNPRHKITKRGQNVTFRCDPISEHNRLYWYRQTLGQGPEFLTYFQNEAQLEKSRLLSDRFSAERPKGSFSTLEIQRTEQGDSAMYLCASTLVPTRDAQFFGPGTRLTVL.

About this clonotype itself: A read error may produce the germline difference seen at one junction end. The gene calls are TRBV29-1 and TRBJ2-3; 7 nucleotides align to TRBD2. CDR3 length: 16 residues. Germline CDR1 reads SQVTM; CDR2 reads ANQGSEA. The CDR3: CSGSGGVLGNTDAQYF. The CDR3 DNA reads as TGCAGCGGCTCGGGGGGTGTCCTTGGGAACACAGATGCGCAGTATTTT.

This chain uses TRBV7-9 with TRBJ2-6, with D possibly matching TRBD1 (6 bases). V was trimmed by 3 bases and J by 1 base, leaving 13 bases between them. Germline CDR1 and CDR2: SEHNR and FQNEAQ (reference sequence). The CDR3 runs 17 residues. The DNA of the CDR3 is TGTGCCAGCAGCTTGACAGGCGTGGAATCTGGGGCCAACGTCCTGACTTTC. Protein: CASSLTGVESGANVLTF.

This clonotype has more than one count but fewer than ten. J is TRBJ2-1 and V is TRBV3-1; 7 bases map to TRBD2. This CDR3 contains 15 residues. CDR1 LGHDT and CDR2 YNNKEL come from the germline V gene (reference sequence). V was pared by 3 bases and J by 1 base, with 3 bases of the junction left unmatched. CDR3 protein: CASSHHGGSYNEQFF. The CDR3 DNA sequence: TGTGCCAGCAGCCATCACGGGGGGTCCTACAATGAGCAGTTCTTC.

The V call is TRBV5-1, the J call TRBJ2-1; D not resolved. Trimming took off 5 bases at V and 1 base at J, with 10 bases between the two ends. The V gene's germline CDR1 is SGHRS and CDR2 YFSETQ. The CDR3 contains 14 residues. The CDR3 region is CASRQSGSYNEQFF. DNA of the CDR3: TGCGCCAGCAGACAGTCTGGGTCCTACAATGAGCAGTTCTTC.

The count of this clonotype is one. V is TRBV7-9 and J is TRBJ2-3; 13 bases are a match to TRBD2. The trim removed 0 bases at V and 2 bases at J, leaving 8 bases unmatched. The CDR3 extends over 19 amino acids. Germline V gives CDR1 SEHNR, CDR2 FQNEAQ (reference sequence). CDR3 sequence (DNA): TGTGCCAGCAGCTTAGCCGCCCCAGGGACTAGCGGGATCACAGATACGCAGTATTTT. Translating gives CASSLAAPGTSGITDTQYF.

This clonotype was found a few times. The V call is TRBV9, the J call TRBJ2-6, with D hard to call. Germline V gene data show CDR1 as SGDLS and CDR2 as YYNGEE. There are 15 residues in the CDR3. The V end was cut by 0 bases, the J end by 0 bases, with 4 bases between. CDR3 nucleotide sequence: TGTGCCAGCAGCGTAGGTCGCTCTGGGGCCAACGTCCTGACTTTC. The encoded protein is CASSVGRSGANVLTF.

The chain joins TRBV5-1 to TRBJ1-2; D is uncertain. CDR1 is SGHRS, CDR2 YFSETQ, per germline. Trimming cost V 0 bases and J 3 bases, with 15 bases left between them. The CDR3 length is 16 residues. The CDR3 protein is CASSLGTTGTYYGYTF. The CDR3 region has the DNA TGCGCCAGCAGCTTGGGCACCACGGGAACATACTATGGCTACACCTTC.

This clonotype was seen a few times. This sequence joins TRBV4-1 and TRBJ2-1; a possible D gene is TRBD1 (6 bases). Trimming stripped 2 bases from V and 5 bases from J, with 16 bases between. Per the germline V gene, CDR1 is MGHRA and CDR2 is YSYEKL. This CDR3 comprises 16 residues. CDR3 loop: CASSQSRGAGDNEQFF. DNA of the CDR3: TGCGCCAGCAGCCAATCCCGTGGGGCAGGGGACAATGAGCAGTTCTTC.

V usage is TRBV7-2 and J usage is TRBJ1-2, with D perhaps TRBD1 (5 bases). The CDR3 is 16 amino acids. Looked up from germline, CDR1 is SGHTA and CDR2 is FQGNSA. V was shortened by 0 bases and J by 5 bases, with 16 bases between the two germline ends. CDR3 loop: CASSLALSGEGYGYTF. Written as DNA, the CDR3 is TGTGCCAGCAGCTTAGCGCTATCGGGGGAGGGTTATGGCTACACCTTC.

The V and J genes are TRBV2 and TRBJ2-7; the D gene is possibly TRBD2 (5 bases). Germline values: CDR1 SNHLY, CDR2 FYNNEI. The CDR3 has 14 residues. The V and J ends lost 4 bases and 0 bases respectively, with 10 bases between them. CDR3 coding DNA: TGTGCCAGCAGTGCTTCACTAGTCTCCTACGAGCAGTACTTC. It yields the protein CASSASLVSYEQYF.

J is TRBJ1-5 and V is TRBV4-2; TRBD1 aligns across 9 bases. The V gene end was trimmed by 4 bases and the J gene end by 6 bases; junction bases not matched to a gene: 7. Germline V lookup: CDR1 LGHNA, CDR2 YNFKEQ. The CDR3 runs 15 residues. The CDR3 sequence is CASSPGTGSFQPQHF. The CDR3 DNA reads as TGTGCCAGCAGCCCGGGGACAGGGAGTTTTCAGCCCCAGCATTTT.

As to this clonotype: At one end the junction does not follow the germline gene, possibly because of a read error. The genes are TRBV20-1 and TRBJ1-2; 11 bases map to TRBD1. This CDR3 has 15 amino acids. Germline CDR1 reads DFQATT; CDR2 reads SNEGSKA (reference sequence). The CDR3 reads CSASGTGGANYGHTF. DNA of the CDR3: TGCAGTGCTTCCGGGACAGGGGGGGCTAACTATGGCCACACCTTC.

This clonotype has more than one count but fewer than ten. The genes are TRBV6-6 and TRBJ1-2; 7 bases agree with TRBD1. In germline, CDR1 is MNHNY, CDR2 SVGAGI (reference sequence). This CDR3 spans 13 amino acids. J was trimmed by 6 bases and V by 6 bases; bases with no gene match: 7. The CDR3 nucleotides are TGTGCCAGCAGCAAAACGGGACAGAATGGCTACACCTTC. Translating it yields CASSKTGQNGYTF.

The chain uses TRBV6-6 and TRBJ2-5; 9 positions agree with TRBD2. Per germline, CDR1 MNHNY and CDR2 SVGAGI (reference sequence). The CDR3 extends over 17 amino acids. Trimming took 6 bases from V and 5 from J; bases not matched to a gene: 16. The CDR3, as DNA: TGTGCCAGCAGACGTGGTTCAGGCGGGGGGGCCGTCGAGACCCAGTACTTC. It yields the protein CASRRGSGGGAVETQYF.

This CDR3 reads CASSQGTTYQPQHF. The CDR3 bases are TGTGCCAGCAGCCAGGGAACCACTTATCAGCCCCAGCATTTT. The chain has TRBV4-2 and TRBJ1-5; no firm D call. The V and J ends lost 3 bases and 5 bases respectively, with 11 bases between them. From germline, CDR1 is LGHNA and CDR2 YNFKEQ. The CDR3 runs to 14 residues.

V usage is TRBV12-3 or TRBV12-4 and J usage is TRBJ2-7; a possible D gene is TRBD2 (6 bases). CDR3 length equals 13 residues. Deletions cut 4 bases from V and 3 bases from J, with 10 bases between. The DNA for the CDR3 is TGTGCCAGCAGTTGGACGGACTACTACGAGCAGTACTTC. Translating gives CASSWTDYYEQYF.

The V call is TRBV2, the J call TRBJ1-5; TRBD1 might be the D (6 bases). V gave up 0 bases and J gave up 6 bases, with 9 bases separating them. CDR3 length: 14 amino acids. Per the germline V gene, CDR1 is SNHLY and CDR2 is FYNNEI. CDR3 sequence: CASSEARGGQPQHF. The CDR3 DNA reads TGTGCCAGCAGTGAAGCTAGGGGGGGTCAGCCCCAGCATTTT. Full variable domain (remainder filled in from reference TRBV2 and TRBJ1-5): EPEVTQTPSHQVTQMGQEVILRCVPISNHLYFYWYRQILGQKVEFLVSFYNNEISEKSEIFDDQFSVERPDGSNFTLKIRSTKLEDSAMYFCASSEARGGQPQHFGDGTRLSIL.

In its sample, this clonotype was seen a few times. The chain couples TRBV6-2 or TRBV6-3 to TRBJ2-7; the match to TRBD1 covers 8 bases. V shed 6 bases and J 0 bases; nucleotides not matched to a gene: 19. This CDR3 is built from 19 residues. From germline, CDR1 is MNHEY and CDR2 SVGEGT. CDR3 sequence: CASSVTGVRRHPSSYEQYF. The CDR3 coding sequence is TGTGCCAGCAGCGTGACAGGGGTTAGACGCCACCCCAGCTCCTACGAGCAGTACTTC.